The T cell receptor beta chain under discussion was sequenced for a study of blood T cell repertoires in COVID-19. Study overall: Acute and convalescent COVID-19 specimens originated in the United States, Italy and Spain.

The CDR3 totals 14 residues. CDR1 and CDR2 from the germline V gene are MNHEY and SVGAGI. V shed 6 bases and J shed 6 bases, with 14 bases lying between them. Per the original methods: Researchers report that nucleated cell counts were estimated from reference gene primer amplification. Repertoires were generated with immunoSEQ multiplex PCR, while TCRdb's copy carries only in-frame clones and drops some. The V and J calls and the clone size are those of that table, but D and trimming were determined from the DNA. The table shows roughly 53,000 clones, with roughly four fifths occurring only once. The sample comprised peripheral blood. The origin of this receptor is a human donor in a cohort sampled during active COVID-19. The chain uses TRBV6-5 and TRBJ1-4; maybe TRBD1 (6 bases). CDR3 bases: TGTGCCAGCAGCTTGACAGGATGGGATGAAAAACTGTTTTTT. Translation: CASSLTGWDEKLFF.